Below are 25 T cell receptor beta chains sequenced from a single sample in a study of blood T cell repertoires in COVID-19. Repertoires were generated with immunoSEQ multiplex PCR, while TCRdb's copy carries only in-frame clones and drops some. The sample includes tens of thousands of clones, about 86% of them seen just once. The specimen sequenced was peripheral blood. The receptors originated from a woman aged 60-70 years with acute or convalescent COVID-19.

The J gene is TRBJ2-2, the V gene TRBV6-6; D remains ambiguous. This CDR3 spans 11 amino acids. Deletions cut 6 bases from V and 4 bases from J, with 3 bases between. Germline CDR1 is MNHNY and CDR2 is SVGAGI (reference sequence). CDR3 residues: CASSRTGELFF. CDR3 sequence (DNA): TGTGCCAGCAGCCGCACCGGGGAGCTGTTTTTT.

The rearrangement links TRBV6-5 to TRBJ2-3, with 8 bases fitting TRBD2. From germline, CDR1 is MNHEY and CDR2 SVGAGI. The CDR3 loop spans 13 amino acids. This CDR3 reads CALVAGGRDTQYF. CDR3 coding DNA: TGTGCTCTGGTCGCGGGGGGCAGGGATACGCAGTATTTT.

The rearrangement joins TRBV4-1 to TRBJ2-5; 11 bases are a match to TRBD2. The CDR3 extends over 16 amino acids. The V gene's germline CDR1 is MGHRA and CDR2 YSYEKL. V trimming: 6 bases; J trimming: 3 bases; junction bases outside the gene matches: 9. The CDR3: CASRRLAGYSEETQYF. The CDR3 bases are TGCGCCAGCAGGCGACTAGCGGGGTACTCCGAAGAGACCCAGTACTTC.

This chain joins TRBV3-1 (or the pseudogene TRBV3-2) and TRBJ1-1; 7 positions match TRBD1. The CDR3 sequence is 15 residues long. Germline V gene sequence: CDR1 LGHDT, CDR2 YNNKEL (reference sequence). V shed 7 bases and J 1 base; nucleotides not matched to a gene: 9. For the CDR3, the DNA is TGTGCCAGCACTTGGGCAGGGGGATCGAACACTGAAGCTTTCTTT. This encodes CASTWAGGSNTEAFF.

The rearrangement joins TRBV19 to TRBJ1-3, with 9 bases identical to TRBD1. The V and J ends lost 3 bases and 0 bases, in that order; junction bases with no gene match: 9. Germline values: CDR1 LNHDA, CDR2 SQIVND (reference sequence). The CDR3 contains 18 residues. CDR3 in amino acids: CASSISGTGWHSGNTIYF. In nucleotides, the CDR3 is TGTGCCAGTAGTATTTCAGGGACAGGGTGGCACTCTGGAAACACCATATATTTT.

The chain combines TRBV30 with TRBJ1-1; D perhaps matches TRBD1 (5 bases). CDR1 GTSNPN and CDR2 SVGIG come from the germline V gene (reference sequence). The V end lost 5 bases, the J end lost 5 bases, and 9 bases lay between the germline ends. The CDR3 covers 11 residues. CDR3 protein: CAWASGTEAFF. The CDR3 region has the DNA TGTGCCTGGGCCTCAGGGACTGAAGCTTTCTTT. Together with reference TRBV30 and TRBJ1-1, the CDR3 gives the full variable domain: SQTIHQWPATLVQPVGSPLSLECTVEGTSNPNLYWYRQAAGRGLQLLFYSVGIGQISSEVPQNLSASRPQDRQFILSSKKLLLSDSGFYLCAWASGTEAFFGQGTRLTVV.

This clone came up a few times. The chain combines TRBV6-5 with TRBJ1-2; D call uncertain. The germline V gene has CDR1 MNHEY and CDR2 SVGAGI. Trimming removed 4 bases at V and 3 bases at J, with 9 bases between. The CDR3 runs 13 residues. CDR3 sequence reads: CASSLDQDYGYTF. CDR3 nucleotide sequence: TGTGCCAGCAGTTTAGACCAGGACTATGGCTACACCTTC.

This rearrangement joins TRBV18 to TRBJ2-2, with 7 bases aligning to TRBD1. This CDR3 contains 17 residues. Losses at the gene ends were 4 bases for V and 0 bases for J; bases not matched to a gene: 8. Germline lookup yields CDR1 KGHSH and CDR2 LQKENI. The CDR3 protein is CASSQPGQQTNTGELFF. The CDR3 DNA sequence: TGTGCCAGCTCACAACCGGGACAGCAAACGAACACCGGGGAGCTGTTTTTT.

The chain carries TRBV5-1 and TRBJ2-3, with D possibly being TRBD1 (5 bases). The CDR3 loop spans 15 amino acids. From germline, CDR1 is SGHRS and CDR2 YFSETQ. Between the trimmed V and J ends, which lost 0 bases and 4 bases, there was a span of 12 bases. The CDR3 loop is CASSLAGRQADTQYF. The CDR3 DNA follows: TGCGCCAGCAGCTTGGCAGGGCGTCAGGCAGATACGCAGTATTTT.

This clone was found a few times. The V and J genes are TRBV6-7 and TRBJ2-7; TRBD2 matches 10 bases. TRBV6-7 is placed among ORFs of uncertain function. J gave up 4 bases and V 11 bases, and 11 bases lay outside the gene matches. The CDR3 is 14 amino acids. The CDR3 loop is CAPPGLAGEYEQYF. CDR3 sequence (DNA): TGTGCCCCCCCGGGGCTAGCGGGGGAGTACGAGCAGTACTTC.

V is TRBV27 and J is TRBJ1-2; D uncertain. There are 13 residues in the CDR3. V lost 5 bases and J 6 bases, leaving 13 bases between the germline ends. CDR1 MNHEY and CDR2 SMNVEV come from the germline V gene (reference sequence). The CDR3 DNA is TGTGCCAGCAGTCCGCGCGACGGGGATGGCTACACCTTC. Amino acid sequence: CASSPRDGDGYTF.

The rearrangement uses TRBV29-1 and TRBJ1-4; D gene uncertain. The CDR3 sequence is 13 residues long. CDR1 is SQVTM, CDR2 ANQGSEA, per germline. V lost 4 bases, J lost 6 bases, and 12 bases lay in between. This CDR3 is CSVVASGDEKLFF. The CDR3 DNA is TGCAGCGTTGTAGCGTCAGGTGATGAAAAACTGTTTTTT.

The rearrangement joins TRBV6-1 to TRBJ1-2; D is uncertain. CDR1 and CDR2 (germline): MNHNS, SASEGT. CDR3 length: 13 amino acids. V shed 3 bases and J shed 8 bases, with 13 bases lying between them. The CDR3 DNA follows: TGTGCCAGCAGTGACAGGTTTACGATGGGCTACACCTTC. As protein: CASSDRFTMGYTF.

The CDR3 here is CASSLVGVSGANVLTF. The CDR3 DNA is TGCGCCAGCAGCTTGGTAGGGGTATCTGGGGCCAACGTCCTGACTTTC. The chain is built from TRBV5-1 and TRBJ2-6, with D maybe TRBD1 (5 bases). V dropped 0 bases and J dropped 1 base, with 8 bases sitting between them. The CDR3 has 16 amino acids. Germline V gives CDR1 SGHRS, CDR2 YFSETQ. Full variable domain (remainder filled in from reference TRBV5-1 and TRBJ2-6): KAGVTQTPRYLIKTRGQQVTLSCSPISGHRSVSWYQQTPGQGLQFLFEYFSETQRNKGNFPGRFSGRQFSNSRSEMNVSTLELGDSALYLCASSLVGVSGANVLTFGAGSRLTVL.

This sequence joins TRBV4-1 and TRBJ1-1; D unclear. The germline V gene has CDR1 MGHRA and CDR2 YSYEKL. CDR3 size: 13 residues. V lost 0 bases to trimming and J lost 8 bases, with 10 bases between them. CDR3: CASSQDYRREAFF. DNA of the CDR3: TGCGCCAGCAGCCAAGATTACAGACGGGAAGCTTTCTTT.

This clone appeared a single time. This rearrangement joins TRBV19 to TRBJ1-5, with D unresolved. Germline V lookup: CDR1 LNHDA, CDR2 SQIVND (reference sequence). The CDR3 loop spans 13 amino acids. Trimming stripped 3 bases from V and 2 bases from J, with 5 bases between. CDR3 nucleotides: TGTGCCAGTAGTATCGAGCGCAATCAGCCCCAGCATTTT. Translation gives CASSIERNQPQHF.

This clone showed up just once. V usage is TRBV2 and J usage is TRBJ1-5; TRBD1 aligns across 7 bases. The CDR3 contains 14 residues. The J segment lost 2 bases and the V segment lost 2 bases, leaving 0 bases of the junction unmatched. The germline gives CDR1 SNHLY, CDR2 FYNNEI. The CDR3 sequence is CASSEQGGNQPQHF. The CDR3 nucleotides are TGTGCCAGCAGTGAACAGGGGGGCAATCAGCCCCAGCATTTT. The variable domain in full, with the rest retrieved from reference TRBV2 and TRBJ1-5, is EPEVTQTPSHQVTQMGQEVILRCVPISNHLYFYWYRQILGQKVEFLVSFYNNEISEKSEIFDDQFSVERPDGSNFTLKIRSTKLEDSAMYFCASSEQGGNQPQHFGDGTRLSIL.

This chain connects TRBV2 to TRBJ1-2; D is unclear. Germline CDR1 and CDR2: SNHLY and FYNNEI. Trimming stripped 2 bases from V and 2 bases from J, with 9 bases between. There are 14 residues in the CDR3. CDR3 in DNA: TGTGCCAGCAGTGAACCGGGGATAAACTATGGCTACACCTTC. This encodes CASSEPGINYGYTF.

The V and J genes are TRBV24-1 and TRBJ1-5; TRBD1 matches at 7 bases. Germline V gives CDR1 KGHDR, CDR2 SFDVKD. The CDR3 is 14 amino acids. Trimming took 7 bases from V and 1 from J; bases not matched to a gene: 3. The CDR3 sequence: CATRTTGSNQPQHF. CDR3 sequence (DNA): TGTGCCACCAGGACGACAGGGAGCAATCAGCCCCAGCATTTT.

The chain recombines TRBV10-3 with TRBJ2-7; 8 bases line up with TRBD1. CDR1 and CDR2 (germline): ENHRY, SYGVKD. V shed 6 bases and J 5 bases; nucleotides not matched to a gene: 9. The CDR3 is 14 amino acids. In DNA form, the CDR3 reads TGTGCCATCAGCCCAGGACAGGGAAGGGACGAGCAGTACTTC. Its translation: CAISPGQGRDEQYF.

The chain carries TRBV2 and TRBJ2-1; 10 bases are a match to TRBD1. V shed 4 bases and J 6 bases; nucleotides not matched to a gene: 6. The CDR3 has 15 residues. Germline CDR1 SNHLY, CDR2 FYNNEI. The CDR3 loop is CASSAGTGVINEQFF. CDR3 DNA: TGTGCCAGCAGTGCCGGGACAGGGGTCATCAATGAGCAGTTCTTC.

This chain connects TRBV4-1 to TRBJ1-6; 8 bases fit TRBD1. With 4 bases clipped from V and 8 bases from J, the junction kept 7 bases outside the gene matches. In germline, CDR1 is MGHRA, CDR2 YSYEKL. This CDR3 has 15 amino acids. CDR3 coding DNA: TGCGCCAGCAGCCTGAGCGGGACAGGAGATTCACCCCTCCACTTT. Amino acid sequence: CASSLSGTGDSPLHF.

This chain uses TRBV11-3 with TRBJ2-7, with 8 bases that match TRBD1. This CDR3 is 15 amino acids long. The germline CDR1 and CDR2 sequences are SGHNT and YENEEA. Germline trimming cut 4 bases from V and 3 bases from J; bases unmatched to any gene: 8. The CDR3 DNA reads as TGTGCCAGCAGCTCCCGACGACAGGGGAACTACGAGCAGTACTTC. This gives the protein CASSSRRQGNYEQYF.

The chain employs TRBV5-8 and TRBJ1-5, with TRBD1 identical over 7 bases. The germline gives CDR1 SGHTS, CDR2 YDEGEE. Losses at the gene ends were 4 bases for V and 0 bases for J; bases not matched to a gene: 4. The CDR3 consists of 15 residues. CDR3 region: CASSHRGFSNQPQHF. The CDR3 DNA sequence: TGTGCCAGCAGCCACAGGGGTTTTAGCAATCAGCCCCAGCATTTT.

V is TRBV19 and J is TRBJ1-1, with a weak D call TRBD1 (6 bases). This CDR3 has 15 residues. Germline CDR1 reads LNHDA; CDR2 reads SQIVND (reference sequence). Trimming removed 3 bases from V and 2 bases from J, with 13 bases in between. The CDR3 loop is CASSMNGQRNTEAFF. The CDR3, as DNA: TGTGCCAGTAGTATGAATGGACAGCGAAACACTGAAGCTTTCTTT.